What follows are 8 T cell receptor beta chains derived from one specimen sequenced in a study of tumor-infiltrating lymphocytes in localized non-small cell lung cancer. Clones were read by immunoSEQ multiplex PCR, and TCRdb kept only the in-frame ones, dropping some. The sample lists 9,500 or so clones, approximately 79% seen once, with roughly 15% in the top ten. Input material: lung tumor tissue. These receptors were collected from a human donor with non-small cell lung cancer.

In this sample, this clone turned up once. The CDR3 spells CASSPLDSSSYEQYF. In nucleotides, the CDR3 is TGTGCCAGCTCACCGTTGGACAGTAGCTCCTACGAGCAGTACTTC. The chain couples TRBV18 to TRBJ2-7; D is possibly TRBD1 (6 bases). The V gene lost 3 bases and the J gene lost 0 bases, with 12 bases spanning the gap. The length of the CDR3 is 15 residues. CDR1 and CDR2 from the germline V gene are KGHSH and LQKENI.

This chain links TRBV5-1 with TRBJ2-7; D not resolved. Trimming cost V 0 bases and J 6 bases, with 7 bases left between them. The germline CDR1 and CDR2 sequences are SGHRS and YFSETQ. The CDR3 totals 12 residues. CDR3 residues: CASSLDLIEQYF. The CDR3 coding sequence is TGCGCCAGCAGCTTGGATCTTATCGAGCAGTACTTC. The full variable domain, with the rest looked up from reference TRBV5-1 and TRBJ2-7, is KAGVTQTPRYLIKTRGQQVTLSCSPISGHRSVSWYQQTPGQGLQFLFEYFSETQRNKGNFPGRFSGRQFSNSRSEMNVSTLELGDSALYLCASSLDLIEQYFGPGTRLTVT.

The V gene is TRBV5-1, the J gene TRBJ2-3; 7 bases match TRBD2. Per germline, CDR1 SGHRS and CDR2 YFSETQ. The CDR3 runs to 13 residues. V dropped 4 bases and J dropped 1; count of bases not matched to a gene: 0. CDR3 loop: CASSTSGTDTQYF. The CDR3, as DNA: TGCGCCAGCAGCACTAGCGGCACAGATACGCAGTATTTT.

This clone has only a few counts. This chain uses TRBV27 with TRBJ2-7; 12 bases fit TRBD1. Germline CDR1 and CDR2: MNHEY and SMNVEV (reference sequence). The CDR3 totals 15 residues. Trimming at V came to 7 bases and at J to 7 bases, leaving 11 bases not matched to a gene. The DNA of the CDR3 is TGTGCCAGCACCACTACGGGACAGGGGGCTCGGGAGCAGTACTTC. Translation: CASTTTGQGAREQYF.

The J gene is TRBJ1-5, the V gene TRBV30, with D maybe TRBD1 (6 bases). The germline V and J ends were trimmed by 2 bases and 6 bases, with 11 bases remaining between them. CDR1 is GTSNPN, CDR2 SVGIG, per germline (reference sequence). The CDR3 is 13 residues long. CDR3 DNA: TGTGCCTGGAGTTCTGGGGGCCCTCAGCCCCAGCATTTT. This codes for CAWSSGGPQPQHF.

This clone has only a few counts. The chain employs TRBV19 and TRBJ1-5; D remains unclear. Germline V gene lookup returns CDR1 LNHDA and CDR2 SQIVND (reference sequence). V shed 7 bases and J shed 5 bases, with 12 bases lying between them. The CDR3 length is 13 residues. The CDR3 nucleotides are TGTGCCAGTACCGACCTAAACTATCAGCCCCAGCATTTT. Protein product: CASTDLNYQPQHF.

The chain carries TRBV7-9 and TRBJ2-1; no reliable D call. Trimming removed 1 base from V and 4 bases from J, with 5 bases in between. CDR1 and CDR2 from the germline V gene are SEHNR and FQNEAQ (reference sequence). The CDR3 sequence is 13 residues long. CDR3 sequence (DNA): TGTGCCAGCAGCTTAGTCTCTTACAATGAGCAGTTCTTC. Translated: CASSLVSYNEQFF.

V is TRBV11-2 and J is TRBJ2-1, with D possibly matching TRBD1 (6 bases). V was shortened by 5 bases and J by 0 bases, with 20 bases between the two germline ends. This CDR3 has 18 residues. Per germline, CDR1 SGHAT and CDR2 FQNNGV. The CDR3 nucleotides read TGTGCCAGCAGCCCAGGGGCTCAACGCCTCAGCTCCTACAATGAGCAGTTCTTC. Encoded protein: CASSPGAQRLSSYNEQFF. The entire variable domain, with the rest obtained from reference TRBV11-2 and TRBJ2-1, is as follows: EAGVAQSPRYKIIEKRQSVAFWCNPISGHATLYWYQQILGQGPKLLIQFQNNGVVDDSQLPKDRFSAERLKGVDSTLKIQPAKLEDSAVYLCASSPGAQRLSSYNEQFFGPGTRLTVL.